The 10 T cell receptor beta chains reported below all come from one sample, sequenced in a study of T cells after posttransplantation cyclophosphamide. Busulfan-fludarabine conditioning, marrow transplant, and cyclophosphamide on days +3 and +4 were administered. Clones were sequenced by immunoSEQ multiplex PCR, and TCRdb holds only the in-frame ones, with some missing. The sample shows more than 8,500 clones, about 85% of them seen only once. The specimen was PBMCs, collected after allogeneic stem cell transplant with posttransplant cyclophosphamide. The receptors stem from a female patient between 35 and 55 years old who received an allogeneic stem cell transplant from an unrelated donor, was CMV-positive, and had no GVHD. Some T cells may arise from the graft donor.

The rearrangement uses TRBV4-2 and TRBJ2-2, with D tentatively TRBD1 (7 bases). The CDR3 is 16 amino acids. V was clipped by 0 bases and J by 7 bases, with 15 bases between them. Germline loops: CDR1 LGHNA, CDR2 YNFKEQ. The CDR3 nucleotides read TGTGCCAGCAGCCAAGATCAGGGGGGCATACACGGGGAGCTGTTTTTT. It is translated as CASSQDQGGIHGELFF.

The V and J genes are TRBV15 and TRBJ1-5; 9 bases line up with TRBD1. This CDR3 spans 14 amino acids. Germline V gene data show CDR1 as LNHNV and CDR2 as YYDKDF (reference sequence). The V gene end was trimmed by 7 bases and the J gene end by 6 bases; junction bases not matched to a gene: 7. CDR3 loop: CATKSGQGSQPQHF. The CDR3 DNA follows: TGTGCCACCAAGTCGGGACAGGGAAGTCAGCCCCAGCATTTT.

The CDR3 protein is CASSSTLAGGAYEQYF. DNA of the CDR3: TGTGCCAGCAGTTCAACCCTAGCGGGGGGCGCCTACGAGCAGTACTTC. The chain uses TRBV6-6 and TRBJ2-7; 11 nucleotides align to TRBD2. The CDR3 extends over 16 amino acids. V was clipped by 4 bases and J by 2 bases; unmatched bases: 7. Germline values: CDR1 MNHNY, CDR2 SVGAGI (reference sequence).

The rearrangement uses TRBV5-1 and TRBJ2-5; D may be TRBD1 (5 bases). The CDR3 is made up of 15 amino acids. Germline V gene data show CDR1 as SGHRS and CDR2 as YFSETQ. V lost 1 base, J lost 4 bases, and 14 bases lay in between. The DNA of the CDR3 is TGCGCCAGCAGCTTGAGGCAGGGCGTTATAGAGACCCAGTACTTC. Amino acid sequence: CASSLRQGVIETQYF. Full variable domain (remainder filled in from reference TRBV5-1 and TRBJ2-5): KAGVTQTPRYLIKTRGQQVTLSCSPISGHRSVSWYQQTPGQGLQFLFEYFSETQRNKGNFPGRFSGRQFSNSRSEMNVSTLELGDSALYLCASSLRQGVIETQYFGPGTRLLVL.

The CDR3 nucleotides read TGTGCCAGCTCACCACCGGGACTGGAGAGGGAGACCCAGTACTTC. The encoded protein is CASSPPGLERETQYF. The chain couples TRBV18 to TRBJ2-5; a weak D match, TRBD2 (6 bases). Trimming cost V 0 bases and J 5 bases, with 13 bases left between them. Germline lookup yields CDR1 KGHSH and CDR2 LQKENI. This CDR3 has 15 residues.

The chain combines TRBV13 with TRBJ1-1; D might be TRBD1 (6 bases). The CDR3 has 13 residues. Germline-derived CDR1 and CDR2 are PRHDT and FYEKMQ (reference sequence). V was pared by 3 bases and J by 4 bases, with 9 bases between. The CDR3 coding sequence is TGTGCCAGCAGCTTGAGGGGGACCACTGAAGCTTTCTTT. Translation gives CASSLRGTTEAFF.

V gene TRBV7-9 combines with J gene TRBJ2-7, with TRBD2 identical over 11 bases. V was pared by 3 bases and J by 2 bases, with 6 bases of the junction left unmatched. The CDR3 is made up of 16 amino acids. Germline assignment: CDR1 SEHNR and CDR2 FQNEAQ (reference sequence). CDR3 nucleotides: TGTGCCAGCAGCTTCCTACTAGCGGGGGTCACCTACGAGCAGTACTTC. As protein: CASSFLLAGVTYEQYF.

Details on this clone: Mismatch with germline at one junction end may stem from a read error. This chain links TRBV27 with TRBJ2-3; tentative D call: TRBD2 (7 bases). Germline V gives CDR1 MNHEY, CDR2 SMNVEV (reference sequence). CDR3 size: 15 residues. The CDR3 DNA is TGTGCCAGCAGCTTATCGGCGGGGGCCTTAGATACGCAGTATTTT. Amino acids: CASSLSAGALDTQYF.

This clone is a singleton in its sample. The chain couples TRBV11-2 to TRBJ1-3, with D perhaps matching TRBD1 (5 bases). Between the trimmed V and J ends, which lost 0 bases and 1 base, there was a span of 7 bases. Germline assignment: CDR1 SGHAT and CDR2 FQNNGV. The CDR3 totals 15 residues. In nucleotides, the CDR3 is TGTGCCAGCAGCTTAGATAAGGGGTCTGGAAACACCATATATTTT. This gives the protein CASSLDKGSGNTIYF.

This clone occurred a few times. This chain connects TRBV6-5 to TRBJ1-4; 12 bases align to TRBD1. This CDR3 contains 14 residues. With V trimmed by 6 bases and J by 6 bases, 2 bases remained unmatched. The germline CDR1 and CDR2 sequences are MNHEY and SVGAGI. The CDR3 loop reads CASRGTGGYEKLFF. The CDR3 DNA reads TGTGCCAGCAGGGGGACAGGGGGCTATGAAAAACTGTTTTTT.